This T cell receptor beta chain emerged from a study of shared clonotypes between healthy human individuals. Study-wide results and limits: Among donors, clonotype sharing was expected to be affected by sequencing depth.

The deep-level immunoSEQ assay was used. Investigators spread the genomic DNA of each subset evenly over several immunoSEQ plates. Here immunoSEQ multiplex PCR was the method, and the copy in TCRdb shows in-frame clones only, minus some. The table lists around 700,000 clones, approximately 74% of them singletons. In regard to this clone: No antigen is known for it.

Donors were Caucasian adults residing in Nashville, Tennessee, USA. J lost 6 bases, V lost 5 bases, and 14 bases had no gene match. Germline V gene lookup returns CDR1 SGHTA and CDR2 FQGTGA. This CDR3 is built from 16 residues. The sequenced sample consisted of memory CD4+ T cells sorted from blood. Subset specified: CD45RA-negative fraction. This receptor was taken from a woman aged 30 to 39 in good health. The rearrangement joins TRBV7-3 to TRBJ2-5; 8 bases are shared with TRBD2. The CDR3, as DNA: TGTGCCAGCAGCCAAGAGCTGGCGGGAGGCCCTAAGACCCAGTACTTC. Translated: CASSQELAGGPKTQYF.